This T cell receptor (beta chain) was recorded in a study of cytomegalovirus exposure and HLA in healthy donors (dated by TCRdb to the late 2010s). Background for the entire study: An earlier analysis of some 550 of the donors reported 250 to 350 Gb of sequence data and 100 million to 140 million unique TCR beta sequences from roughly 200 million T cells. Donor age, sex, ethnicity and CMV serostatus were collected together with the repertoire data. HLA typing included class I and class II loci at four-digit resolution. Because of strong linkage in the cohort, five DR-DQ haplotypes were treated as single units for association and clustering. Among some 400 genotyped donors of the cohort, an average of 235,054 unique TCR beta nucleotide sequences were sequenced per donor, around 20% of them non-productive. The study used immunosequencing to profile the T cell repertoires of approximately 690 subjects and linked those repertoires to cytomegalovirus serostatus. In a later genetic analysis, genome-wide SNP genotypes for about 65% of the roughly 670 donors were used, and that subset was treated as a discovery cohort. A separate validation cohort of approximately 130 different subjects was used in addition to the roughly 670-subject first cohort. An early release covering over 500 HLA-typed donors comprised about 300 gigabases of sequencing data and approximately 85 million unique TCR sequences. The genetic ancestry cluster associated with self-reported Caucasian donors included 70% to 85% of the 398 genotyped donors. Every discovery cohort repertoire had been produced on one sequencing platform. In the later analysis, no new phenotypic data were used to find candidate immune exposures; instead, reliance was placed on TCR beta sequences and their occurrence across donors. A later analysis re-examined previously published TCR beta repertoires from more than 650 donors and added high-resolution HLA genotyping to investigate patterns of TCR occurrence. The number of donors typed differed by locus, with roughly 629-640 for A, B, C, DRB1 and DQB1, over 500 for DQA1, nearly 610 for DPA1, and approximately 470 for DPB1. The study aimed to test whether signatures of past pathogen exposure could be identified by cataloging public T cell receptors. To decide whether each TCR beta V gene segment behaved as functional or pseudogenic, an earlier analysis of some 600 of the donors relied on high-throughput TCR beta sequencing. The study combined high-throughput TCR immunosequencing, statistical association of individual TCRs with disease status, and machine learning to predict cytomegalovirus infection status. General study outcomes and caveats: A cluster of highly shared sequence variants was judged likely to be a technical artifact of the sequencing pipeline. Linkage disequilibrium might explain the correlated functional status among segregating V segments, but an unknown experimental factor could not be ruled out. A further reported finding was that TCR beta sequences accurately predicted the HLA-A and HLA-B alleles for most subjects in the first cohort. According to a later analysis, most CMV-associated TCR beta chains appeared to be HLA-restricted, and the HLA associations seemed to be driven largely by CMV exposure. In this cohort, only TCR beta chains were sequenced, and detectable features were limited by the absence of alpha or paired-chain data. A later genetic analysis reported fewer N-insertions in productive TCRs among donors in an Asian-associated ancestry cluster than the approximately 700-donor mean. A later analysis reported that several top co-occurrence clusters appeared linked to parvovirus B19, influenza, CMV and Epstein-Barr virus. Because the 87-base-pair reads could not distinguish some IMGT-functional V segments, including TRBV6-2 and TRBV6-3, those segments were excluded. HLA typing was unavailable for some donors at each locus, so association tests used only the typed subset. CMV serostatus was the only immune exposure information available for the cohort. A few of the identified cytomegalovirus-associated TCR beta chains were confirmed in vitro to be specific for cytomegalovirus antigens. In a later genetic analysis, a missense DCLRE1C variant was associated with V-gene and J-gene trimming of TCR beta chains, and the association was replicated in an independent cohort. When HLA alleles, especially DR and DQ, strongly co-occurred, TCR associations were difficult to assign to individual alleles. In both the original and validation cohorts, the classifier was reported to diagnose cytomegalovirus status with high specificity and sensitivity. About 17 rarely observed V segments, including chromosome 9 orphons, were excluded from the earlier analysis of about 610 of the donors because counts were too low. In a later analysis, some 17,000 TCR beta sequences were associated with specific HLA alleles at a false discovery rate of 0.05. According to a later analysis, TCR association rates differed among HLA loci, with DRB1 alleles showing the most associated TCRs and HLA-C alleles showing the fewest. Across donors, most TCR sequences were observed very rarely, whereas some public TCRs were present in many individuals. Roughly uniform sequencing depth across donors was assumed in presence/absence analyses, although this assumption may not hold. The authors suggested that the approach could potentially be extended to other disease states and immunological phenotypes. Broadly in line with IMGT annotations, most TCR beta V segments showed up in productive rearrangements about 87% or about 30% of the time in an earlier analysis of 450 to 750 of the donors. Compared with equally common non-associated chains, HLA-associated TCR beta chains in a later analysis were more clonally expanded and had lower generation probabilities. A total of 150 to 200 TCR beta chains were listed by the study as associated with cytomegalovirus.

Libraries were made using the immunoSEQ multiplex PCR assay. A mixture of 60 forward primers for TCR Vbeta segments and 13 reverse primers for TCR Jbeta segments was used in the multiplex PCR. The CDR3 region of rearranged TCR beta genes was amplified from genomic DNA with a multiplex PCR assay. On the Illumina HiSeq System, the amplified TCR beta libraries were sequenced as 87-base-pair reads. On the study's bioinformatics: A later analysis tallied approximately 87 million unique TCR beta chains across the 700 or so repertoires, and approximately 9.9 million of those chains were shared by two or more donors. Raw reads were error-corrected and collapsed into unique sequences by a nearest-neighbor algorithm in which closely related sequences were merged to remove PCR and sequencing errors. Alignment of CDR3 sequences to IMGT reference sequences was used to assign V, D and J gene segments. For a sequence to be retained, a match of at least six nucleotides was required to both a V gene segment and a J gene segment. A rearrangement was called productive if the CDR3 had no stop codons and remained in frame with V and J, and every other rearrangement was called non-productive. Following IMGT convention, CDR3 was defined as the stretch from the second conserved V-encoded cysteine up to the conserved J-encoded phenylalanine. Sequences without an unambiguous match to a single V gene segment were excluded from the earlier analysis of almost 600 of the donors. An earlier analysis of approximately 590 of the donors classified V segments as functional when productive rearrangements were above 56.7% and as segregating when the standard deviation between donors was above 5%. A statistical classification framework was developed to diagnose cytomegalovirus status using the catalog of TCR beta chain sequences. A later analysis assigned V and J genes by comparing TCR nucleotide sequences with IMGT/GENE-DB human TR gene sequences. Using the TCRdist pipeline, a later analysis assigned CDR3 sequences along with most-parsimonious VDJ recombination scenarios. A later analysis defined each TCR beta chain by its CDR3 amino acid sequence plus V-gene family, and excluded reads lacking a unique V-gene family. As a way to deal with suspected cross-contamination and a sequencing artifact, a later analysis dropped over 550 nucleotide sequences that were highly shared and had low generation probability. A later analysis calculated a clonal expansion index for each public chain from normalized within-repertoire ranks of inferred template counts. A later analysis computed generation probabilities with a VDJ recombination model fitted to out-of-frame rearrangements, and checked the results against IGoR. In a later analysis, hypergeometric tests were used to score TCR-TCR, TCR-HLA and TCR-CMV co-occurrence, with a repertoire-size bias correction applied to TCR pairs. A later analysis estimated false discovery rates by permuting HLA or CMV assignments 20 times. In a later analysis, co-occurring TCRs were grouped using DBSCAN, and TCRdist sequence similarity was added for clustering within HLA-allele-positive subsets. Repertoires with fewer than 30,000 or more than 120,000 public chains, plus five repertoires with anomalous nucleotide sharing, were excluded from co-occurrence clustering. Here the immuneACCESS table is served through TCRdb, limited to in-frame sequences with V and J called. Missing clones are a known gap in these copies; in checked studies unresolved V genes cover under half, and the rest lacks a known reason. The DNA gave D and trimming, while V, J and clone size come from that table. In this sample the table shows 180,000 or so clones, 75% to 90% of which occur a single time. The ten largest account for roughly 10% of the sample.

Reading the germline V gene gives CDR1 SGHTA and CDR2 FQGTGA. The CDR3 spans 15 residues, from the cysteine through the phenylalanine. This entry keeps only the CDR3 DNA: 45 bases, framed from base 1. The cohort comprised 710 or so healthy bone marrow donors. Cohort members were all nominally healthy when sampled, although unrecorded immune exposures were likely present. The donor tested CMV seropositive and was one of the 289 seropositive cohort members. Every donor gave a peripheral blood sample, and the peripheral blood mononuclear cells from that sample were used for TCR beta sequencing. Genomic DNA extraction from the blood cell samples was performed with the Qiagen DNeasy Blood Extraction Kit. As for this clone: The specificity of this receptor is unknown. An end of the junction does not agree with germline; a read error may underlie this.

Here the chain combines TRBV7-3 and TRBJ2-3; 10 central nucleotides agree with TRBD2. The sample was PBMCs. The sequence came from a man aged 18 to 30 in good health and CMV-seropositive. The sequenced DNA is TGTGCCAGCAGCGTAACTAGCGGGGTTGGAGATACGCAGTATTTT. Translated, this gives CASSVTSGVGDTQYF.